The rows below give T cell receptor beta chains drawn from one sample of a study of long-term antiretroviral therapy in people with HIV. Profiling relied on immunoSEQ multiplex PCR, and the TCRdb table lists in-frame clones only, not all of them. This repertoire shows 20,000 to 25,000 clones, about 88% found once; its top ten account for around 6%. This specimen was unsorted PBMCs, taken 0.6 years after starting antiretroviral therapy. Source of these receptors: a man in his sixties with HIV. Both conserved end residues are part of each CDR3. Each record gives: V gene, CDR3 protein.

TRBV15	CATSRELGGSLVSNEQYF
TRBV19	CASNGGGETQYF
TRBV5-1	CASSLAQPQETQYF
TRBV7-2	CASSLASMYGYTF
TRBV11-2	CASSDWGQGYNEQFF
TRBV13	CASRDSGRVYEQYF
TRBV7-9	CASSLLGGDTQYF
TRBV18	CASSPQGGYSNQPQHF
TRBV6-4	CASSPDPDQPQHF
TRBV5-1	CASSLGGPGSSYEQYF
TRBV6-6	CASSGDRGIRGYTF
TRBV6-1	CATRRGSTDTIYF
TRBV10-1	CASSESTGTGSPLHF